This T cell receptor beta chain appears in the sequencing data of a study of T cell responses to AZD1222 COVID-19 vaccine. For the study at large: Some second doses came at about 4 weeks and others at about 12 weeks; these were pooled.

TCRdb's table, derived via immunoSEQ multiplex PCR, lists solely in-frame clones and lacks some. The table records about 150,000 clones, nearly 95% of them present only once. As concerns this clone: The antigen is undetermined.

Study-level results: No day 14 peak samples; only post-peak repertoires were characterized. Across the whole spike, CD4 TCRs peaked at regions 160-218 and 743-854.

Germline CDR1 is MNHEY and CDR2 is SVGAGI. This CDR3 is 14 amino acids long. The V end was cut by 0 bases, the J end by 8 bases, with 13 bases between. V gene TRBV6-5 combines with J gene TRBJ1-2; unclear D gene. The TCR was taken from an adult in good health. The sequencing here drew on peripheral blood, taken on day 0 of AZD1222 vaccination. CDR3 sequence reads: CASSYSRQMEGYTF. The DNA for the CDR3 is TGTGCCAGCAGTTACTCGAGGCAGATGGAAGGCTACACCTTC.